This T cell receptor beta chain was retrieved from a study of blood T cell repertoires in COVID-19. Study context: Acute and convalescent COVID-19 specimens originated in the United States, Italy and Spain. PBMCs, B-cell-depleted T cells, or T cells provided the cDNA or gDNA that made up the material.

This CDR3 contains 16 residues. V dropped 6 bases and J dropped 3; count of bases not matched to a gene: 11. Germline V gene sequence: CDR1 LNHDA, CDR2 SQIVND (reference sequence). Original data processing: Using reference gene primer amplification, nucleated cell counts were estimated. Profiled with immunoSEQ multiplex PCR; TCRdb holds only in-frame clones, not every one. The V and J calls and clone size come from that table; D and trimming were worked out from the DNA. Among just over 60,000 clones listed, around 79% were seen once. The specimen sequenced was peripheral blood. The chain has TRBV19 and TRBJ2-3; 8 nucleotides agree with TRBD2. This TCR came from a man in his fifties or sixties with acute or convalescent COVID-19. Here the CDR3 reads CASRRGRGGVTDTQYF. In DNA, the CDR3 is TGTGCCAGTAGAAGGGGACGGGGGGGCGTGACAGATACGCAGTATTTT.